This TCR beta chain was profiled in a study of blood T cell repertoires in COVID-19. Study information: T cells, B-cell-depleted T cells, or PBMCs provided the cDNA or gDNA that served as material.

Trimming stripped 3 bases from V and 1 base from J, with 13 bases between. The germline V gene has CDR1 LNHDA and CDR2 SQIVND (reference sequence). The CDR3 is made up of 16 amino acids. Libraries were prepared by immunoSEQ multiplex PCR; TCRdb keeps only in-frame clonotypes and omits some of them. Found here are under 150,000 clones, around 80% of them singletons; the top ten hold 11%. Specimen: peripheral blood. The chain carries TRBV19 and TRBJ2-4; a weak D match, TRBD1 (5 bases). The receptor was isolated from a human donor in a cohort sampled during active COVID-19. In nucleotides, the CDR3 is TGTGCCAGTAGTATCTCCAGGGATGGGGCCAAAAACATTCAGTACTTC. It codes for CASSISRDGAKNIQYF.